This TCR beta chain emerged from a study of shared clonotypes between healthy human individuals. J was trimmed by 6 bases and V by 4 bases; bases with no gene match: 4. CDR3 size: 14 residues. Germline values: CDR1 SGHRS, CDR2 YFSETQ. The split of CD4+ cells yielded CD45RA+ naive and CD45RA-negative memory subsets. Deep-level running was used for the assay. An even split of each subset's genomic DNA across several immunoSEQ plates was performed. This table comes from immunoSEQ multiplex PCR, and its TCRdb copy is limited to in-frame clones, with some not included. Of about 680,000 clones detected, about 78% appear once; the ten largest clones hold about 1.8%.

The chain uses TRBV5-1 and TRBJ1-2; TRBD1 aligns across 12 bases. The TCR sequence derives from a woman aged 25 to 39 in good health. The specimen was memory CD4+ T cells sorted from blood. Subset here: CD45RA-negative fraction. The chain's CDR3 is CASSTGQGADGYTF. The CDR3 region has the DNA TGCGCCAGCAGCACGGGACAGGGGGCGGATGGCTACACCTTC.